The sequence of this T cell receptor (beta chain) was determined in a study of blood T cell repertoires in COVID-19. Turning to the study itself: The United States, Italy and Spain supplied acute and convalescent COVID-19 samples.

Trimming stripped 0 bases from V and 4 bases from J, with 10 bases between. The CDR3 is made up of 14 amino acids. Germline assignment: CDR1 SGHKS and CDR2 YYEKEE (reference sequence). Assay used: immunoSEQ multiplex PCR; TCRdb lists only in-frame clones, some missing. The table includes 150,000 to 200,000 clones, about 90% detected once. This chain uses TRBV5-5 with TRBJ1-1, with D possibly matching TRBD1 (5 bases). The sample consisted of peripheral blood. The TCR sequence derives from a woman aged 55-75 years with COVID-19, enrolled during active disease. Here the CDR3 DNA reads TGTGCCAGCAGCTTGGCGACAGTAAGCACTGAAGCTTTCTTT. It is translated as CASSLATVSTEAFF. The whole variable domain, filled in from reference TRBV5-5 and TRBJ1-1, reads DAGVTQSPTHLIKTRGQQVTLRCSPISGHKSVSWYQQVLGQGPQFIFQYYEKEERGRGNFPDRFSARQFPNYSSELNVNALLLGDSALYLCASSLATVSTEAFFGQGTRLTVV.